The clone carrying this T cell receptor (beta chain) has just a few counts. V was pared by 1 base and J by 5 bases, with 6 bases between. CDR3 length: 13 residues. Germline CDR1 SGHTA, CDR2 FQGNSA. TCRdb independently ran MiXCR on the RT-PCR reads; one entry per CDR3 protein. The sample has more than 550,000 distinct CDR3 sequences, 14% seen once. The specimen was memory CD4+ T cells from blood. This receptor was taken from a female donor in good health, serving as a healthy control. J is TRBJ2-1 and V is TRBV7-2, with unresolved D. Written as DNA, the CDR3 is TGTGCCAGCAGCTTAGACTTGAACAATGAGCAGTTCTTC. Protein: CASSLDLNNEQFF.